A selection of T cell receptor beta chains follows, all from one sample in a study of memory CD4+ T cells and cytomegalovirus serostatus. The table came from immunoSEQ multiplex PCR; TCRdb's copy has only in-frame clones and leaves some out. The sample holds roughly 86,000 clones, 80% seen once. Specimen: memory CD4+ T cells from blood. The receptors were sampled from an adult in good health and CMV-seropositive. Both conserved end residues are part of each CDR3. Each record gives: D gene, V gene, J gene, clone size, CDR3 protein, CDR3 DNA. D genes are given only for firm matches. Size is omitted from some rows. Given values are once, few, many or a class for expanded clones.

>TRBD1|TRBV5-1|TRBJ1-4|-
CASSRDRAFDEKLFF
TGCGCCAGCAGTCGGGACAGAGCCTTTGATGAAAAACTGTTTTTT
>-|TRBV5-4|TRBJ1-1|-
CASSPGRGARTEAFF
TGTGCCAGCAGCCCCGGGCGGGGGGCGAGAACTGAAGCTTTCTTT
>-|TRBV5-1|TRBJ2-5|-
CASTSGSMETQYF
TGCGCCAGCACCTCCGGCAGTATGGAGACCCAGTACTTC
>-|TRBV5-5|TRBJ2-5|few
CASSLGGEGQETQYF
TGTGCCAGCAGCTTGGGGGGAGAAGGCCAAGAGACCCAGTACTTC
>-|TRBV28|TRBJ2-7|-
CASSLAGSGEQYF
TGTGCCAGCAGTTTAGCGGGGTCTGGCGAGCAGTACTTC
>-|TRBV6-5|TRBJ2-7|-
CASSFKPRVDYEQYF
TGTGCCAGCAGTTTCAAACCCAGGGTAGACTACGAGCAGTACTTC
>-|TRBV11-1|TRBJ2-4|-
CASTPRVQGLAKNIQYF
TGTGCCAGCACCCCCCGGGTACAAGGGTTAGCCAAAAACATTCAGTACTTC
>-|TRBV19|TRBJ2-7|-
CASSGKEISYEQYF
TGTGCCAGTAGTGGAAAAGAAATCTCCTACGAGCAGTACTTC
>TRBD1|TRBV30|TRBJ1-4|-
CATNPGQLNEKLFF
TGTGCCACTAATCCGGGACAGCTAAATGAAAAACTGTTTTTT
>-|TRBV5-4|TRBJ2-1|-
CASSLAGPYNEQFF
TGTGCCAGCAGCTTAGCGGGCCCCTACAATGAGCAGTTCTTC
>-|TRBV4-2|TRBJ1-3|-
CASSPPGERGNTIYF
TGTGCCAGCAGCCCTCCAGGGGAAAGGGGAAACACCATATATTTT
>-|TRBV5-1|TRBJ2-5|-
CASSLGGLETQYF
TGCGCCAGCAGCTTGGGGGGTCTCGAGACCCAGTACTTC
>-|TRBV5-3|TRBJ1-4|-
CARNGLSHEKLFF
TGTGCCAGAAATGGATTGTCACACGAAAAACTGTTTTTT
>-|TRBV11-1|TRBJ1-5|few
CASSSDRNQPQHF
TGTGCCAGCAGCTCCGACAGAAATCAGCCCCAGCATTTT
>-|TRBV5-1|TRBJ1-2|-
CASSLSALGFGYTF
TGCGCCAGCAGCTTATCGGCCCTGGGTTTTGGCTACACCTTC
>TRBD1|TRBV7-8|TRBJ1-5|-
CASSSRQGPQHF
TGTGCCAGCAGCTCACGACAGGGGCCCCAGCATTTT
>TRBD1|TRBV7-2|TRBJ2-1|-
CASSQGTAYNEQFF
TGTGCCAGCAGCCAAGGGACAGCGTACAATGAGCAGTTCTTC
>-|TRBV10-3|TRBJ2-3|once
CAISRTALSSTDTQYF
TGTGCCATCAGCCGGACTGCCCTGTCTAGCACAGATACGCAGTATTTT
>-|TRBV21-1|TRBJ2-7|-
CASSPRTGRTGEQYF
TGTGCCAGCAGCCCCCGAACAGGCAGGACAGGCGAGCAGTACTTC
>-|TRBV7-9|TRBJ2-1|-
CASTFYGGDEQFF
TGTGCCAGCACCTTCTACGGCGGGGATGAGCAGTTCTTC
>-|TRBV2|TRBJ1-1|-
CASRESPEAFF
TGTGCCAGCAGGGAGTCCCCTGAAGCTTTCTTT
>TRBD2|TRBV7-2|TRBJ2-7|-
CASSPAGGPITYEQYF
TGTGCCAGCAGCCCAGCGGGGGGACCGATAACCTACGAGCAGTACTTC
>-|TRBV27|TRBJ2-2|-
CASSLVSRRTGELFF
TGTGCCAGCAGTTTAGTATCGCGGAGGACCGGGGAGCTGTTTTTT
>-|TRBV19|TRBJ1-1|-
CASLFTATWNTEAFF
TGTGCCAGCTTATTTACAGCTACATGGAACACTGAAGCTTTCTTT
>TRBD2|TRBV5-5|TRBJ2-1|-
CASSGGRGNAEQFF
TGTGCCAGCAGCGGTGGGAGGGGCAACGCTGAGCAGTTCTTC
>-|TRBV4-1|TRBJ2-7|-
CASSQDFQERNYEQYF
TGCGCCAGCAGCCAAGATTTCCAGGAAAGGAACTACGAGCAGTACTTC
>TRBD2|TRBV18|TRBJ2-4|once
CASSPAGDIQYF
TGTGCCAGCTCACCGGCGGGGGACATTCAGTACTTC
>-|TRBV28|TRBJ2-1|-
CASTAGNEQFF
TGTGCCAGCACGGCCGGGAATGAGCAGTTCTTC
>TRBD2|TRBV7-2|TRBJ2-3|-
CASSLAAAGGGEDTQYF
TGTGCCAGCAGCTTAGCTGCGGCGGGAGGGGGTGAAGATACGCAGTATTTT
>-|TRBV7-2|TRBJ2-2|-
CASTIGGVNTGELFF
TGTGCCAGCACCATAGGGGGTGTGAACACCGGGGAGCTGTTTTTT
>-|TRBV7-9|TRBJ1-3|-
CASSPDRFSGNTIYF
TGTGCCAGCAGCCCTGACCGCTTTTCTGGAAACACCATATATTTT
>TRBD1|TRBV7-9|TRBJ2-1|-
CASSSQGVDEQFF
TGTGCCAGCAGCTCACAGGGGGTCGATGAGCAGTTCTTC
>TRBD1|TRBV7-2|TRBJ2-1|-
CASSTIGTAGQFF
TGTGCCAGCAGCACAATCGGGACAGCAGGGCAGTTCTTC
>TRBD2|TRBV5-5|TRBJ2-3|-
CASSRTSGSDTQYF
TGTGCCAGCAGCCGGACTAGCGGCTCAGATACGCAGTATTTT
>-|TRBV7-2|TRBJ1-3|once
CASSSTGTQTGTYGNTIYF
TGTGCCAGCAGCTCTACCGGGACACAGACAGGAACGTATGGAAACACCATATATTTT
>-|TRBV5-1|TRBJ2-5|once
CASSLQGGEETQYF
TGCGCCAGCAGCTTACAGGGAGGAGAAGAGACCCAGTACTTC
>TRBD1|TRBV5-4|TRBJ2-5|-
CASSSGTVSLSQETQYF
TGTGCCAGCAGCTCAGGGACAGTGAGCCTGTCCCAAGAGACCCAGTACTTC
>-|TRBV19|TRBJ1-2|-
CASTTGHYGYTF
TGTGCCAGCACCACAGGGCACTATGGCTACACCTTC
>TRBD1|TRBV28|TRBJ2-7|-
CASSRTGYEQYF
TGTGCCAGCAGTAGGACAGGCTACGAGCAGTACTTC
>TRBD1|TRBV7-9|TRBJ1-1|-
CASSARGRGDHTEAFF
TGTGCCAGCAGCGCCCGGGGCAGGGGGGATCACACTGAAGCTTTCTTT
>-|TRBV28|TRBJ2-1|-
CASGRGAYNEQFF
TGTGCCAGTGGGCGAGGAGCCTACAATGAGCAGTTCTTC
>-|TRBV9|TRBJ1-1|few
CASSVGMNTEAFF
TGTGCCAGCAGCGTAGGCATGAACACTGAAGCTTTCTTT
>-|TRBV9|TRBJ1-2|few
CASSVGAGPNYGYTF
TGTGCCAGCAGCGTAGGTGCAGGGCCTAACTATGGCTACACCTTC
>-|TRBV28|TRBJ2-3|-
CASSGGSGDTQYF
TGTGCCAGCTCTGGGGGCAGCGGTGATACGCAGTATTTT
>TRBD2|TRBV18|TRBJ2-1|few
CASSPPGTSMNEQFF
TGTGCCAGCTCACCACCGGGGACTAGTATGAATGAGCAGTTCTTC
>-|TRBV5-1|TRBJ1-1|once
CASSSGGGEDTEAFF
TGCGCCAGCAGCTCTGGAGGGGGGGAGGACACTGAAGCTTTCTTT
>-|TRBV5-4|TRBJ1-2|-
CASSLKIGDYGYTF
TGTGCCAGCAGCTTGAAGATAGGGGACTATGGCTACACCTTC
>TRBD1|TRBV18|TRBJ1-2|-
CASSPFEGASNLGGYTF
TGTGCCAGCTCACCATTTGAGGGGGCGTCAAATTTGGGTGGCTACACCTTC
>-|TRBV29-1|TRBJ1-2|-
CSVEWGGYGYTF
TGCAGCGTTGAGTGGGGAGGATATGGCTACACCTTC
>TRBD2|TRBV14|TRBJ2-3|-
CASSTRTSGTDTQYF
TGTGCCAGCAGCACACGGACTAGCGGGACCGATACGCAGTATTTT
>-|TRBV5-1|TRBJ1-4|once
CASSSAVGGNEKLFF
TGCGCCAGCAGCTCGGCGGTGGGAGGTAATGAAAAACTGTTTTTT
>TRBD1|TRBV2|TRBJ2-7|-
CASSVRQGPSYEQYF
TGTGCCAGCAGTGTAAGACAGGGGCCTTCCTACGAGCAGTACTTC
>-|TRBV13|TRBJ2-1|-
CASSPRADLFDEQFF
TGTGCCAGCAGCCCTAGAGCGGACCTCTTTGATGAGCAGTTCTTC